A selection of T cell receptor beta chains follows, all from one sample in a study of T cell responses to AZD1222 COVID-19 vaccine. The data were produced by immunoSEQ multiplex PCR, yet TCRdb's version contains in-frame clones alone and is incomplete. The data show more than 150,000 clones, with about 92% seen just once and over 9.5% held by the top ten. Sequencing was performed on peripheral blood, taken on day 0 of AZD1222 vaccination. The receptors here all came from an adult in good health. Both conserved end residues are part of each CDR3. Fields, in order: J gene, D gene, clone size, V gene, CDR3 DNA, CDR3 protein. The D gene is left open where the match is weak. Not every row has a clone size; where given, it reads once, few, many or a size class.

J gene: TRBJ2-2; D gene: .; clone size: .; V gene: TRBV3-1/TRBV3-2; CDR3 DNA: TGTGCCAGCAGCTACCGCGGGCCCGGGGAGCTGTTTTTT; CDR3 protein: CASSYRGPGELFF
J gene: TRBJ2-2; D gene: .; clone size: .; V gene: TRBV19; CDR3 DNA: TGTGCCAGTAGTATAGATCGAACAGCAACCGGGGAGCTGTTTTTT; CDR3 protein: CASSIDRTATGELFF
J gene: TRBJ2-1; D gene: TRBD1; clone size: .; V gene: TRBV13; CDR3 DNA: TGTGCCAGCAGCTCGGACAGGTTAGCCTACAATGAGCAGTTCTTC; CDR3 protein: CASSSDRLAYNEQFF
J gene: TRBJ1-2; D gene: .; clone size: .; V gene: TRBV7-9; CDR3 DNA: TGTGCCAGCAGCCCTTCATTGGACTATGGCTACACCTTC; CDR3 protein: CASSPSLDYGYTF
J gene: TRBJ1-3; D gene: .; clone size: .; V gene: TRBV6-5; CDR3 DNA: TGTGCCTGCCGACGGGACGGAGGAAACACCATATATTTT; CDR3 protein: CACRRDGGNTIYF
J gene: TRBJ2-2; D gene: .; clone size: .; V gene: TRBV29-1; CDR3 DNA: TGCAGCGTTTACGGGACCGATGCGAACACCGGGGAGCTGTTTTTT; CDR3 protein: CSVYGTDANTGELFF
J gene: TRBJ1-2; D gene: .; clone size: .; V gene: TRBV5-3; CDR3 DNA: TGTGCCAGATATTTAGGCGAAGGGAACGCCTATGGCTACACCTTC; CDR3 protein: CARYLGEGNAYGYTF
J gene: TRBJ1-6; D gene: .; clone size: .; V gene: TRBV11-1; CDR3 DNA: TGTGCCAGCAGTCGTCGGCCAGTTGGGGATTCACCCCTCCACTTT; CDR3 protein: CASSRRPVGDSPLHF
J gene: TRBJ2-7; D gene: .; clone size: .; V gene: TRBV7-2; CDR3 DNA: TGTGCCAGCACCCAGCTATCGTCCTACGAGCAGTACTTC; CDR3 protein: CASTQLSSYEQYF
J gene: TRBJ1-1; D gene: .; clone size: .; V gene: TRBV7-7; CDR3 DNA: TGTGCTAGCAGCTACCACAGGGAAACGAACACTGAAGCTTTCTTT; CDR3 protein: CASSYHRETNTEAFF
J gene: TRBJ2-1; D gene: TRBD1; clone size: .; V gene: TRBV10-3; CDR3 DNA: TGTGCCATCAGTGACCCGGGGGGACAGGGAATATACAATGAGCAGTTCTTC; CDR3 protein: CAISDPGGQGIYNEQFF
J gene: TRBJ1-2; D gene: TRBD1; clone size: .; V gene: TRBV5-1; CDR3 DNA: TGCGCCAGCAGCTCAACAGGGGACTATGGCTACACCTTC; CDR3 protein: CASSSTGDYGYTF
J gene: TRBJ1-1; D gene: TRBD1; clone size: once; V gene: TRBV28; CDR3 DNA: TGTGCCAGCAGTTCAGGACAGGGGGCAGGAAACACTGAAGCTTTCTTT; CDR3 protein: CASSSGQGAGNTEAFF
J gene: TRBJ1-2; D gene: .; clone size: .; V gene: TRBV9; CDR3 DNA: TGTGCCAGCAGCCCCCCCGCTGGCGGTGGCTACACCTTC; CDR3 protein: CASSPPAGGGYTF
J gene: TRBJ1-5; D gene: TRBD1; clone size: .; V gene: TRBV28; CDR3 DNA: TGTGCCAGCAGCCTTATGTGGCAGGGGGGCAATCAGCCCCAGCATTTT; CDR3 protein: CASSLMWQGGNQPQHF
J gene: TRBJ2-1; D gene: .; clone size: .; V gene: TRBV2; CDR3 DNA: TGTGCCAGCAGTGATGAGGATGAGCAGTTCTTC; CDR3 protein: CASSDEDEQFF
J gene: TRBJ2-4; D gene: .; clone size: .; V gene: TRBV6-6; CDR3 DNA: TGTGCCAGCAGTAGTACAGGGCGCGGCATTCAGTACTTC; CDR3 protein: CASSSTGRGIQYF
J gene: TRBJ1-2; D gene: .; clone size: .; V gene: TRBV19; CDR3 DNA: TGTGCCAGTAGTACCGGGGGATCTTATGGCTACACCTTC; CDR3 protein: CASSTGGSYGYTF
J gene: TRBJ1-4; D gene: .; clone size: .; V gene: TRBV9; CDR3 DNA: TGTGCCAGCAGCAAAAGAGGGGGTAATAATGAAAAACTGTTTTTT; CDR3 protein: CASSKRGGNNEKLFF
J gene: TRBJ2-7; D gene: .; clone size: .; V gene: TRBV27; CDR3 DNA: TGTGCCAGCAGCCCAGGAGGGCAGCACTACGAGCAGTACTTC; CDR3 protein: CASSPGGQHYEQYF
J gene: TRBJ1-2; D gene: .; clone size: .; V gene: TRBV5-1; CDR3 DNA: TGCGCCAGCAGCTTGGACGCCAGAGCGTTCTATGGCTACACCTTC; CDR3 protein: CASSLDARAFYGYTF
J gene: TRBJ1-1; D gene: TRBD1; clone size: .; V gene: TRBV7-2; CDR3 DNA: TGTGCCAGCAGCCCCAGTGGACAGGGTAACACTGAAGCTTTCTTT; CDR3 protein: CASSPSGQGNTEAFF
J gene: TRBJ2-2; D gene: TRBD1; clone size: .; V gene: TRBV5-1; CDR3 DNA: TGCGCCAGCAGCTCCCCGGGACAGGGGAGCACCGGGGAGCTGTTTTTT; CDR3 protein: CASSSPGQGSTGELFF
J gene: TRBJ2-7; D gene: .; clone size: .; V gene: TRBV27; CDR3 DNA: TGTGCCAGCACCCAAAACTACAGGGCCCACGAGCAGTACTTC; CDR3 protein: CASTQNYRAHEQYF
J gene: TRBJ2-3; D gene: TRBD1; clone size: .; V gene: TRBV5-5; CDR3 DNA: TGTGCCAGCAGCTTGAGGGGGCGGTCATTAGATACGCAGTATTTT; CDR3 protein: CASSLRGRSLDTQYF
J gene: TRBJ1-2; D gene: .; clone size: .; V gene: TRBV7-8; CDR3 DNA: TGTGCCAGCAGCTCGGGGGGATATGGCTACACCTTC; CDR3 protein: CASSSGGYGYTF
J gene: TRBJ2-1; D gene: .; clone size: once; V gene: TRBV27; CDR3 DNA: TGTGCCAGCAGTCCCGACCCGTACAATGAGCAGTTCTTC; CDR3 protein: CASSPDPYNEQFF
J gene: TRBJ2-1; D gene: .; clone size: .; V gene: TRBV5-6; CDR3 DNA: TGTGCCAGCAGCTTGCGGCAGGGTAGGGTCGATGAGCAGTTCTTC; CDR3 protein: CASSLRQGRVDEQFF
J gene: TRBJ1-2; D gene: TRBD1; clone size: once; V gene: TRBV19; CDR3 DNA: TGTGCCAGTAGTCCGGACAGGGGAGCGCGGGGCTACACCTTC; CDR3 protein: CASSPDRGARGYTF
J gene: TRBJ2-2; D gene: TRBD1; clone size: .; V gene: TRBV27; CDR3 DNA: TGTGCCAGCAGTTTATTCGACCCGGGACAGGGGAAGAGAAGAAACACCGGGGAGCTGTTTTTT; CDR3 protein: CASSLFDPGQGKRRNTGELFF
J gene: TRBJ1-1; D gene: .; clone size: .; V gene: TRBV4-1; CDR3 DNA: TGCGCCAGCAGCCACCTTGGGAGGGTGAACACTGAAGCTTTCTTT; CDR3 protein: CASSHLGRVNTEAFF
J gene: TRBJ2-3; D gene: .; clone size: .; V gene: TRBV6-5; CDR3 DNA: TGTGCCAGCAGTTACTCGGCCCTGGATACGCAGTATTTT; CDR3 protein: CASSYSALDTQYF
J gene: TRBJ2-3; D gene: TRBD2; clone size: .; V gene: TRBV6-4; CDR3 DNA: TGTGCCTCATCAGCGGGGGCGAGCACAGATACGCAGTATTTT; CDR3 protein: CASSAGASTDTQYF
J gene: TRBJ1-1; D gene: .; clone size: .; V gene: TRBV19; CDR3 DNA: TGTGCCAGTAGTCCCTCGATCCCAGAGAGAAACACTGAAGCTTTCTTT; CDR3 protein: CASSPSIPERNTEAFF
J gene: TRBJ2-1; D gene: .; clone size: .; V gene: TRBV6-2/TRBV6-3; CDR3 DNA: TGTGCCAGCAGTTACGATCCCCGAAGGAGCTCCTACAATGAGCAGTTCTTC; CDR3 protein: CASSYDPRRSSYNEQFF
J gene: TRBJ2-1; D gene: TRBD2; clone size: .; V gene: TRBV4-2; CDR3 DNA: TGTGCCAGCAGCCAAGACCAAGCGGGGAACAATGAGCAGTTCTTC; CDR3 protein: CASSQDQAGNNEQFF
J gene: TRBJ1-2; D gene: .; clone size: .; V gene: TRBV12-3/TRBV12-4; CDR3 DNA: TGTGCCAGCAGTACAGGGAACTATGGCTACACCTTC; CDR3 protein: CASSTGNYGYTF
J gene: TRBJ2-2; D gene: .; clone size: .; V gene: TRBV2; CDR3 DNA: TGTGCCAGCAGTGTTTCGGACAGCAAGAACACCGGGGAGCTGTTTTTT; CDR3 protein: CASSVSDSKNTGELFF
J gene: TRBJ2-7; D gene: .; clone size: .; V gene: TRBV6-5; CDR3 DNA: TGTGCCAGCAGTTACTATGAGGAGCAGTACTTC; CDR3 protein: CASSYYEEQYF
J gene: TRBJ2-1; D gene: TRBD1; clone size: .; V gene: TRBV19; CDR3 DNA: TGTGCCAGTAGTAAAGGGACAGCGACTACGAGCTCCTACAATGAGCAGTTCTTC; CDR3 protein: CASSKGTATTSSYNEQFF
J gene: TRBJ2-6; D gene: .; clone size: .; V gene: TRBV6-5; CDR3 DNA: TGTGCCAGCAGTTACTTGGGTTACTCTGGGGCCAACGTCCTGACTTTC; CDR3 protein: CASSYLGYSGANVLTF